Below are 16 T cell receptor beta chains sequenced from a single sample in a study of blood T cell repertoires in COVID-19. Clones were sequenced by immunoSEQ multiplex PCR, and TCRdb holds only the in-frame ones, with some missing. The data hold 52,000 or so clones, with 80% to 90% observed a single time. The sequenced sample consisted of peripheral blood. Receptor source: a human donor in a cohort sampled during active COVID-19.

The chain carries TRBV27 and TRBJ2-1; 12 bases align to TRBD2. The germline V gene has CDR1 MNHEY and CDR2 SMNVEV (reference sequence). Losses at the gene ends were 4 bases for V and 2 bases for J; bases not matched to a gene: 9. The CDR3 totals 18 residues. This CDR3 reads CASSSPTSGSLAYNEQFF. In DNA form, the CDR3 reads TGTGCCAGCAGTTCCCCGACTAGCGGGAGTCTCGCCTACAATGAGCAGTTCTTC.

The chain joins TRBV6-6 to TRBJ1-5; the D gene is possibly TRBD1 (6 bases). Germline lookup yields CDR1 MNHNY and CDR2 SVGAGI (reference sequence). This CDR3 has 14 residues. Trimming removed 4 bases from V and 4 bases from J, with 11 bases in between. CDR3 DNA sequence: TGTGCCAGCAGTTCCACAGGGAAAAATCAGCCCCAGCATTTT. It yields the protein CASSSTGKNQPQHF.

The V call is TRBV4-2, the J call TRBJ2-7; D possibly corresponds to TRBD1 (6 bases). The CDR3 sequence is 14 residues long. Germline CDR1 is LGHNA and CDR2 is YNFKEQ. V lost 4 bases and J lost 4, with 14 bases in between. The CDR3 DNA reads TGTGCCAGCAGCCTGAACACAGGGTCTTACGAGCAGTACTTC. This codes for CASSLNTGSYEQYF.

The V and J genes are TRBV4-1 and TRBJ2-3; 10 bases are shared with TRBD1. CDR1 MGHRA and CDR2 YSYEKL come from the germline V gene. Trimming at V came to 1 base and at J to 4 bases, leaving 5 bases not matched to a gene. There are 16 residues in the CDR3. The CDR3 spells CASSQADRGRADTQYF. For the CDR3, the DNA is TGCGCCAGCAGCCAAGCTGACAGGGGGCGCGCAGATACGCAGTATTTT.

The CDR3, as DNA: TGTGCCAGCAGCCCCGGGGGGCCGGGCAATGAGCAGTTCTTC. This codes for CASSPGGPGNEQFF. The genes are TRBV11-3 and TRBJ2-1; possibly TRBD2 for D (7 bases). Trimming removed 5 bases at V and 6 bases at J, with 14 bases between. The CDR3 contains 14 residues. The germline CDR1 and CDR2 sequences are SGHNT and YENEEA.

The V gene is TRBV7-8, the J gene TRBJ2-2, with 7 bases identical to TRBD1. From germline, CDR1 is SGHVS and CDR2 FQNEAQ. There are 16 residues in the CDR3. J was trimmed by 9 bases and V by 5 bases; bases with no gene match: 15. Here the CDR3 reads CASSINRDSRPRELFF. The CDR3 DNA reads TGTGCCAGCAGCATAAACCGGGACAGCCGTCCCCGGGAGCTGTTTTTT.

The chain links TRBV4-2 to TRBJ1-5, with 10 bases identical to TRBD1. The CDR3 spans 17 residues. Germline V gene data show CDR1 as LGHNA and CDR2 as YNFKEQ. V shed 0 bases, J shed 6 bases, and the junction held 8 bases outside the gene matches. CDR3 region: CASSQDSRDRGSQPQHF. The CDR3, as DNA: TGTGCCAGCAGCCAAGATTCGCGGGACAGGGGTTCTCAGCCCCAGCATTTT.

This chain joins TRBV6-6 and TRBJ2-1; D gene ambiguous. Germline V CDR1 and CDR2: MNHNY, SVGAGI (reference sequence). The CDR3 is made up of 11 amino acids. V shed 5 bases and J shed 10 bases, with 9 bases lying between them. CDR3 in amino acids: CASSPYGEQFF. The DNA of the CDR3 is TGTGCCAGCAGTCCGTACGGGGAGCAGTTCTTC.

J is TRBJ1-5 and V is TRBV27, with a tentative D call TRBD1 (6 bases). The V end lost 3 bases, the J end lost 2 bases, and 14 bases lay between the germline ends. Per germline, CDR1 MNHEY and CDR2 SMNVEV (reference sequence). The CDR3 runs 16 residues. The CDR3 nucleotides are TGTGCCAGCAGTTTTGGGGGCAGCCCTGGCAATCAGCCCCAGCATTTT. This encodes CASSFGGSPGNQPQHF.

This clone was detected once. The V and J genes are TRBV10-3 and TRBJ2-2, with 7 bases identical to TRBD2. Per the germline V gene, CDR1 is ENHRY and CDR2 is SYGVKD. V shed 2 bases, J shed 6 bases, and the junction held 3 bases outside the gene matches. The CDR3 spans 14 residues. For the CDR3, the DNA is TGTGCCATCAGTGAGGGACTAGGCGCCGGGGAGCTGTTTTTT. Protein product: CAISEGLGAGELFF.

V is TRBV5-5 and J is TRBJ1-2, with 9 bases identical to TRBD1. Germline CDR1 and CDR2: SGHKS and YYEKEE (reference sequence). The CDR3 sequence is 14 residues long. V lost 3 bases to trimming and J lost 2 bases; unmatched junction nucleotides: 2. The CDR3 DNA sequence: TGTGCCAGCAGCTGGGACAGGGCAAACTATGGCTACACCTTC. This codes for CASSWDRANYGYTF.

The gene calls are TRBV27 and TRBJ2-1, with D unclear. V lost 5 bases to trimming and J lost 9 bases, with 17 bases between them. CDR1 is MNHEY, CDR2 SMNVEV, per germline (reference sequence). CDR3 length: 14 amino acids. CDR3 sequence: CASSHPPSVGEQFF. Here the CDR3 DNA reads TGTGCCAGCAGTCACCCTCCTTCCGTCGGTGAGCAGTTCTTC.

This clone was seen a single time. The gene calls are TRBV11-2 and TRBJ2-1, with 10 positions matching TRBD2. The germline V gene has CDR1 SGHAT and CDR2 FQNNGV. The CDR3 extends over 14 amino acids. The ends lost 8 bases at V and 9 bases at J; junction bases unmatched: 10. The CDR3 nucleotides read TGTGCCAGCTCCCTAACCCTAGCGGGGGCTGAGCAGTTCTTC. It encodes CASSLTLAGAEQFF.

This clone appeared a single time. The rearrangement links TRBV5-1 to TRBJ1-1; weak D call: TRBD1 (6 bases). CDR1 is SGHRS, CDR2 YFSETQ, per germline. V dropped 2 bases and J dropped 1 base, with 9 bases sitting between them. This CDR3 is 14 amino acids long. The CDR3 loop is CASSFQGRNTEAFF. The CDR3 DNA sequence: TGCGCCAGCAGCTTTCAGGGGCGGAACACTGAAGCTTTCTTT.

The rearrangement uses TRBV5-1 and TRBJ2-2; 10 nucleotides match TRBD2. Germline V CDR1 and CDR2: SGHRS, YFSETQ. V shed 0 bases and J 4 bases; nucleotides not matched to a gene: 6. This CDR3 region has 17 residues. CDR3 bases: TGCGCCAGCAGCTTGGCCATACTAGCGGGGCTCACCGGGGAGCTGTTTTTT. It yields the protein CASSLAILAGLTGELFF.

The chain has TRBV5-6 and TRBJ2-2; maybe TRBD1 (5 bases). There are 19 residues in the CDR3. Germline V gives CDR1 SGHDT, CDR2 YYEEEE. V lost 4 bases and J lost 8, with 30 bases in between. The CDR3 here is CASSEDGPSIGVYSGELFF. The CDR3 DNA sequence: TGTGCCAGCAGCGAGGACGGTCCGTCGATAGGGGTATACTCGGGGGAGCTGTTTTTT.